These T cell receptor beta chains were read from a single sample in a study of response to subunit inactivated influenza vaccine. TCRdb reprocessed the RT-PCR reads with MiXCR, giving one entry per CDR3 protein. The sample has some 520,000 distinct CDR3 sequences, 16% seen once. Sequencing used CD4+ T cells sorted from PBMCs, obtained about 23 months after vaccination. All receptors derive from a man aged 50-75 years who received an inactivated influenza vaccine. The CDR3 runs from the conserved cysteine through the conserved F or W. The order of the fields is CDR3 length, J gene, clone size, V gene, D gene, CDR3 protein, CDR3 DNA. The D gene is left open where the match is weak. Size tells how often a clone was seen (once, few, many) or the class of an expanded clone, and some rows leave it out.

>14|TRBJ1-4|few|TRBV28|NA
CASSIVRRKGKLFF
TGTGCCAGCAGTATCGTAAGGAGGAAGGGAAAACTGTTTTTT
>10|TRBJ1-2|few|TRBV6-5|NA
CASITGGYTF
TGTGCCAGCATCACAGGGGGCTACACCTTC
>18|TRBJ2-2|few|TRBV11-1|TRBD2
CASSPMIRLAGVTGELFF
TGTGCCAGCAGCCCGATGATTCGACTAGCGGGAGTTACCGGGGAGCTGTTTTTT
>17|TRBJ2-7|few|TRBV2|TRBD1
CASLGTGKSWGSYEQYF
TGTGCCAGCCTCGGGACAGGGAAGAGTTGGGGCTCCTACGAGCAGTACTTC
>18|TRBJ2-2|once|TRBV4-3|TRBD2
CASSQPGLAGAGTGELFF
TGCGCCAGCAGCCAACCGGGACTAGCGGGAGCGGGCACCGGGGAGCTGTTTTTT
>17|TRBJ2-1|few|TRBV6-2/TRBV6-3|TRBD2
CASGGLAGGTSYNEQFF
TGTGCCAGCGGGGGACTAGCGGGAGGGACTTCCTACAATGAGCAGTTCTTC
>15|TRBJ1-5|few|TRBV30|NA
CAWSAGGVSNQPQHF
TGTGCCTGGAGCGCCGGCGGCGTTAGCAATCAGCCCCAGCATTTT
>13|TRBJ2-7|NA|TRBV6-1|NA
CASSDQNFYEQYF
TGTGCCAGCAGTGACCAAAACTTCTACGAGCAGTACTTC
>11|TRBJ1-1|many|TRBV5-6|NA
CASSLDFEAFF
TGTGCCAGCAGCTTGGACTTTGAAGCTTTCTTT
>12|TRBJ2-7|NA|TRBV20-1|NA
CSVFRDSYEQYF
TGCAGTGTCTTCAGGGATTCCTACGAGCAGTACTTC
>15|TRBJ1-1|few|TRBV5-5|NA
CASSNRDWMNTEAFF
TGTGCCAGCAGCAACCGGGACTGGATGAACACTGAAGCTTTCTTT
>13|TRBJ1-2|few|TRBV6-6|NA
CASSYWQGGGYTF
TGTGCCAGCAGTTACTGGCAGGGCGGGGGCTACACCTTC
>15|TRBJ2-1|few|TRBV6-1|NA
CASSVGVGSYNEQFF
TGTGCCAGCAGTGTCGGGGTAGGGTCCTACAATGAGCAGTTCTTC
>15|TRBJ2-7|few|TRBV5-1|NA
CASSLDRGAIGEQYF
TGCGCCAGCAGCTTGGATCGGGGGGCTATAGGCGAGCAGTACTTC
>19|TRBJ1-6|few|TRBV6-5|NA
CASSYSLRGASSYNSPLHF
TGTGCCAGCAGTTACTCTTTACGGGGGGCCAGCTCCTATAATTCACCCCTCCACTTT
>18|TRBJ1-4|NA|TRBV18|TRBD1
CASSPKSGTGLANEKLFF
TGTGCCAGCTCACCAAAATCCGGGACAGGGTTGGCTAATGAAAAACTGTTTTTT
>13|TRBJ2-1|few|TRBV7-6|NA
CASSLRWSSEQFF
TGTGCCAGCAGCTTACGGTGGTCAAGTGAGCAGTTCTTC
>14|TRBJ1-1|few|TRBV7-2|TRBD1
CASSRHRGNTEAFF
TGTGCCAGCAGCCGCCACAGGGGGAACACTGAAGCTTTCTTT
>16|TRBJ2-3|few|TRBV4-3|TRBD1
CASSQAGQGTTDTQYF
TGCGCCAGCAGCCAAGCTGGACAGGGGACGACAGATACGCAGTATTTT
>19|TRBJ2-2|few|TRBV5-1|TRBD2
CASSLEGLAGGRVTGELFF
TGCGCCAGCAGCTTGGAGGGACTAGCGGGAGGAAGAGTGACCGGGGAGCTGTTTTTT
>17|TRBJ1-5|few|TRBV28|TRBD1
CASRKDLGTVANQPQHF
TGTGCCAGCAGAAAAGATCTAGGGACAGTAGCAAATCAGCCCCAGCATTTT
>13|TRBJ1-5|many|TRBV5-6|NA
CASSFRGNQPQHF
TGTGCCAGCAGCTTCCGGGGCAATCAGCCCCAGCATTTT
>16|TRBJ1-1|many|TRBV4-3|TRBD1
CASSHHADRANTEAFF
TGCGCCAGCAGCCATCACGCCGACAGGGCGAACACTGAAGCTTTCTTT
>13|TRBJ2-7|NA|TRBV7-8|NA
CASLLWGTYEQYF
TGTGCCAGCCTCCTTTGGGGTACCTACGAGCAGTACTTC
>15|TRBJ1-6|NA|TRBV20-1|NA
CSAKDGSSYNSPLHF
TGCAGTGCAAAGGACGGTAGCTCCTATAATTCACCCCTCCACTTT
>17|TRBJ2-6|few|TRBV12-3/TRBV12-4|TRBD1
CASSPRTGTSGANVLTF
TGTGCCAGCAGCCCCCGGACAGGCACCTCTGGGGCCAACGTCCTGACTTTC
>12|TRBJ2-1|many|TRBV7-9|NA
CASSLDGYEPFF
TGTGCCAGCAGCTTAGACGGATATGAGCCGTTCTTC
>13|TRBJ2-1|NA|TRBV20-1|TRBD2
CSGEREGLDEQFF
TGCAGTGGGGAGCGGGAGGGCCTAGATGAGCAGTTCTTC
>14|TRBJ1-3|NA|TRBV7-9|TRBD1
CASSTGVAGNTIYF
TGTGCCAGCAGCACAGGGGTGGCTGGAAACACCATATATTTT
>15|TRBJ1-5|NA|TRBV20-1|NA
CSAQRDGYSNQPQHF
TGCAGTGCTCAAAGGGACGGATATAGCAATCAGCCCCAGCATTTT
>12|TRBJ1-1|many|TRBV7-2|NA
CASSLAGTLAFF
TGTGCCAGCAGCTTAGCGGGCACATTGGCTTTCTTT
>16|TRBJ2-3|NA|TRBV5-6|TRBD2
CASSLLLRGGPDTQYF
TGTGCCAGCAGCTTGCTGTTGCGGGGGGGGCCAGATACGCAGTATTTT
>15|TRBJ2-2|NA|TRBV6-1|NA
CASTIYSPNTGELFF
TGTGCCAGCACCATTTACAGTCCGAACACCGGGGAGCTGTTTTTT
>14|TRBJ2-7|NA|TRBV7-2|NA
CASSKLQGPYEQYF
TGTGCCAGCAGCAAGCTACAGGGCCCCTACGAGCAGTACTTC
>13|TRBJ2-3|NA|TRBV24-1|NA
CATSVTNGDTQYF
TGTGCCACCAGTGTGACTAACGGGGATACGCAGTATTTT
>14|TRBJ2-3|NA|TRBV29-1|TRBD1
CSVTPGGNGDTQYF
TGCAGCGTGACCCCAGGGGGAAATGGGGATACGCAGTATTTT
>14|TRBJ2-7|NA|TRBV12-3/TRBV12-4|NA
CASRGAGSGYEQYF
TGTGCCAGCAGAGGGGCAGGGTCTGGCTACGAGCAGTACTTC
>12|TRBJ2-1|few|TRBV7-9|NA
CASSLTQSRQFF
TGTGCCAGCAGCTTAACTCAATCGAGGCAGTTCTTC
>14|TRBJ1-1|few|TRBV27|NA
CASTPWQGGTEAFF
TGTGCCAGCACGCCTTGGCAGGGTGGCACTGAAGCTTTCTTT
>12|TRBJ1-2|many|TRBV6-2/TRBV6-3|NA
CASSYGRYGYTF
TGTGCCAGCAGTTACGGTCGCTATGGCTACACCTTC
>14|TRBJ2-7|few|TRBV20-1|TRBD2
CSARTSGSTYEQYF
TGCAGTGCTCGGACTAGCGGGTCTACCTACGAGCAGTACTTC
>16|TRBJ1-2|many|TRBV29-1|NA
CSVEVGRDQGMRGYTF
TGCAGCGTTGAAGTGGGTCGAGACCAGGGTATGAGGGGCTACACCTTC
>15|TRBJ2-2|NA|TRBV2|NA
CARGSRGGHTGELFF
TGTGCCAGGGGCTCAAGGGGGGGGCACACCGGGGAGCTGTTTTTT
>15|TRBJ2-7|NA|TRBV18|TRBD1
CASSPQQGSGYEQYF
TGTGCCAGCTCACCTCAACAGGGGAGCGGCTACGAGCAGTACTTC
>12|TRBJ2-5|NA|TRBV5-1|NA
CASSYDLGTQYF
TGCGCCAGCAGCTATGACTTGGGGACCCAGTACTTC
>14|TRBJ2-7|NA|TRBV20-1|NA
CSASSGTASYEQYF
TGCAGTGCTAGCTCCGGGACGGCCTCCTACGAGCAGTACTTC
>14|TRBJ1-6|NA|TRBV27|NA
CASSLDKTFSPLHF
TGTGCCAGCAGTTTGGACAAAACCTTTTCACCCCTCCACTTT
>9|TRBJ1-2|NA|TRBV20-1|NA
CSARHGYTF
TGCAGTGCTAGACATGGCTACACCTTC
>15|TRBJ2-1|NA|TRBV12-3/TRBV12-4|TRBD1
CASSFGTGVDNEQFF
TGTGCCAGCAGTTTTGGGACAGGAGTAGACAATGAGCAGTTCTTC
>16|TRBJ1-1|NA|TRBV5-5|TRBD1
CASSLERQGAWTEAFF
TGTGCCAGCAGCTTGGAGCGACAGGGGGCTTGGACTGAAGCTTTCTTT
>15|TRBJ2-2|NA|TRBV20-1|TRBD2
CSARGRGEHTGELFF
TGCAGTGCTCGCGGGAGGGGGGAGCACACCGGGGAGCTGTTTTTT